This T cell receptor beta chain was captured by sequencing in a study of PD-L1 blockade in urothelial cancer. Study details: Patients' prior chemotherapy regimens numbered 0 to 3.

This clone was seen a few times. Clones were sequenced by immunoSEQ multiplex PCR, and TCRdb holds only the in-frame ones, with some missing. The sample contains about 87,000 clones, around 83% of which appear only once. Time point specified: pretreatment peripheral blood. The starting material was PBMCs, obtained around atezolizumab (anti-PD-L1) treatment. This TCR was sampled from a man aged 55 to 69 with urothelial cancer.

CDR3 nucleotide sequence: TGTGCCAGCAGCCGCACTCATACTAGCGGACTCAATGAGCAGTTCTTC. This gives the protein CASSRTHTSGLNEQFF. V and J are TRBV7-2 and TRBJ2-1; 8 positions agree with TRBD2. Germline CDR1 SGHTA, CDR2 FQGNSA. V dropped 5 bases and J dropped 6; count of bases not matched to a gene: 12. This CDR3 spans 16 amino acids.